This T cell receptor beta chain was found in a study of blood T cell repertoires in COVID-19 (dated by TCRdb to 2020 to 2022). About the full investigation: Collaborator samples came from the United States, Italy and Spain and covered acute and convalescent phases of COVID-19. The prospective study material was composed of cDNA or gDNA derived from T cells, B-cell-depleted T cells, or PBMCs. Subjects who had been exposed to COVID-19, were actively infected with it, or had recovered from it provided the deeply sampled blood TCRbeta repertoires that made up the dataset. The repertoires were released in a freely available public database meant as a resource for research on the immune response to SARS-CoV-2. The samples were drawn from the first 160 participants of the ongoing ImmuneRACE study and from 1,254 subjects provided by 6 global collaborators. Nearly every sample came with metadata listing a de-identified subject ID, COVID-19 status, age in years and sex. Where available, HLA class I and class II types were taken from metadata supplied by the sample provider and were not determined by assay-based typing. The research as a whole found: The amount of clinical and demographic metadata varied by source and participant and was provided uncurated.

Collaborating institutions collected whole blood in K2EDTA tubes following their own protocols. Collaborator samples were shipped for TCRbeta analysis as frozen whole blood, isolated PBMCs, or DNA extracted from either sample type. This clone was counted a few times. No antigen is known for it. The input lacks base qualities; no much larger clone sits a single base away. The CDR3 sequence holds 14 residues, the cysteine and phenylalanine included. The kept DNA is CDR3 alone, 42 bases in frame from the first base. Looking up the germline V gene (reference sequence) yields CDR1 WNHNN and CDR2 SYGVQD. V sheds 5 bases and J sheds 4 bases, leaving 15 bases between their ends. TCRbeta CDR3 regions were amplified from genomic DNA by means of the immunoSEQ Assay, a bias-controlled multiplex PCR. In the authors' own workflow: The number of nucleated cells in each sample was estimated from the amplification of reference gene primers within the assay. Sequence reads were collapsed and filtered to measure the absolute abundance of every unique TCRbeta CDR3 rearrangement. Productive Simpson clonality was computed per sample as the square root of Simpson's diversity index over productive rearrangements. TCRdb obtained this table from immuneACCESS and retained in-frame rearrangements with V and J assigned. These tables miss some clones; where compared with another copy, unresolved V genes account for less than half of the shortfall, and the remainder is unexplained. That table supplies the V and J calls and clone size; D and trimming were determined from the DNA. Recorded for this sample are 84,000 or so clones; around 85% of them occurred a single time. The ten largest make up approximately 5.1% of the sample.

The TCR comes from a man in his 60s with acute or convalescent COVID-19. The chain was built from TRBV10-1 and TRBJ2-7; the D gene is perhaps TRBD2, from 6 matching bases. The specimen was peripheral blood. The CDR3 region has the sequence CASSSPGDPYEQYF. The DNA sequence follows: TGCGCCAGCAGTAGTCCGGGGGACCCTTACGAGCAGTACTTC.